These 11 T cell receptor beta chains were sequenced from one sample in a study of Graves' ophthalmopathy and Graves' hyperthyroidism. The study amplified TCR beta CDR3 regions using RNA transcripts. The library came from an HTBI-primed first-round RT-PCR and a second-round multiplex PCR. One entry per CDR3 protein, called by TCRdb with MiXCR from the multiplex PCR reads. The table shows 400,000 or so distinct CDR3 sequences, with 15% occurring only once. Sequencing was done on a sample of peripheral blood. The receptors originated from a young woman with stable Graves' hyperthyroidism.

This clonotype came up many times. The rearrangement links TRBV12-3 or TRBV12-4 to TRBJ1-1; 11 bases line up with TRBD1. The CDR3 is made up of 16 amino acids. Germline trimming cut 5 bases from V and 7 bases from J; bases unmatched to any gene: 12. The chain's CDR3 is CASSRRTGGIRDEAFF. As DNA, the CDR3 is TGTGCCAGCAGTCGGAGGACAGGGGGCATTCGAGATGAAGCTTTCTTT.

In this sample, this clonotype turned up many times. This chain uses TRBV5-6 with TRBJ1-5; TRBD1 aligns across 9 bases. J was trimmed by 6 bases and V by 4 bases; bases with no gene match: 5. Germline CDR1 and CDR2: SGHDT and YYEEEE. The CDR3 extends over 14 amino acids. Here the CDR3 reads CASSAGQGSQPQHF. CDR3 DNA: TGTGCCAGCAGCGCCGGACAGGGGAGTCAGCCCCAGCATTTT. Together with reference TRBV5-6 and TRBJ1-5, the CDR3 gives the full variable domain: DAGVTQSPTHLIKTRGQQVTLRCSPKSGHDTVSWYQQALGQGPQFIFQYYEEEERQRGNFPDRFSGHQFPNYSSELNVNALLLGDSALYLCASSAGQGSQPQHFGDGTRLSIL.

To note about this clonotype: The conserved phenylalanine or tryptophan is not found at the CDR3 terminus, so this likely reflects a read error. The chain links TRBV6-1 to TRBJ1-2, with 9 bases identical to TRBD1. The CDR3 length is 14 residues. In germline, CDR1 is MNHNS, CDR2 SASEGT. V trimming: 5 bases; J trimming: 6 bases; junction bases outside the gene matches: 7. DNA for the CDR3: TGTGCCAGCAGTCTCGGGACAGGGCTGGATGGCTACACCTAC. This encodes CASSLGTGLDGYTY.

The table lists this clonotype with many counts. The chain is built from TRBV6-1 and TRBJ1-5; D is possibly TRBD1 (5 bases). The V and J ends lost 3 bases and 7 bases respectively, with 16 bases between them. CDR3 length equals 15 residues. Per germline, CDR1 MNHNS and CDR2 SASEGT. CDR3 sequence: CASSDQGRGSQPQHF. CDR3 bases: TGTGCCAGCAGTGACCAGGGCCGAGGTTCCCAGCCCCAGCATTTT.

The chain couples TRBV5-1 to TRBJ1-4, with D perhaps TRBD1 (5 bases). Germline V lookup: CDR1 SGHRS, CDR2 YFSETQ. V lost 0 bases, J lost 7 bases, and 22 bases lay in between. This CDR3 is built from 18 residues. CDR3 sequence: CASSLVGTDSRISEKLFF. For the CDR3, the DNA is TGCGCCAGCAGCTTGGTAGGGACGGACTCCAGAATAAGTGAAAAACTGTTTTTT. The full variable domain, in which reference TRBV5-1 and TRBJ1-4 provide the parts outside the CDR3, is KAGVTQTPRYLIKTRGQQVTLSCSPISGHRSVSWYQQTPGQGLQFLFEYFSETQRNKGNFPGRFSGRQFSNSRSEMNVSTLELGDSALYLCASSLVGTDSRISEKLFFGSGTQLSVL.

DNA of the CDR3: TGTGCCAGCAGTCCCTCCCAAACGCAGGCCTTCTCCTACGAGCAGTACTTC. It is translated as CASSPSQTQAFSYEQYF. This chain connects TRBV6-2 or TRBV6-3 to TRBJ2-7; D unresolved. The CDR3 spans 17 residues. V shed 5 bases and J shed 0 bases, with 20 bases lying between them. Germline V CDR1 and CDR2: MNHEY, SVGEGT.

This clonotype was detected many times. This chain uses TRBV6-5 with TRBJ1-6; D gene ambiguous. The CDR3 extends over 14 amino acids. V dropped 7 bases and J dropped 11 bases, with 18 bases sitting between them. Germline loops: CDR1 MNHEY, CDR2 SVGAGI. The CDR3 bases are TGTGCCAGCAACCCGACCCGAGGGAGCCCACCCCTCCACTTT. Protein: CASNPTRGSPPLHF.

This clonotype was seen repeatedly, ten times or more. The chain combines TRBV19 with TRBJ2-2; tentatively, D is TRBD2 (5 bases). V dropped 1 base and J dropped 4 bases, with 7 bases sitting between them. This CDR3 contains 14 residues. Germline CDR1 is LNHDA and CDR2 is SQIVND (reference sequence). The DNA of the CDR3 is TGTGCCAGTAGTATAGTCGAGGGCACCGGGGAGCTGTTTTTT. Translating it yields CASSIVEGTGELFF.

The V gene is TRBV5-6, the J gene TRBJ1-6; possible D gene TRBD1, 5 bases. Germline CDR1 and CDR2: SGHDT and YYEEEE. The ends were cut back, 4 bases at V and 7 bases at J, with 15 bases in the middle. The CDR3 sequence is 15 residues long. The CDR3 loop reads CASSRGRSWNSPLHF. CDR3 nucleotide sequence: TGTGCCAGCAGCCGGGGGAGGTCCTGGAATTCACCCCTCCACTTT.

This clonotype has a count of ten or more. V and J are TRBV20-1 and TRBJ2-6; D is uncertain. The germline V gene encodes CDR1 DFQATT and CDR2 SNEGSKA (reference sequence). V was trimmed by 6 bases and J by 4 bases, leaving 16 bases between them. The CDR3 extends over 15 amino acids. For the CDR3, the DNA is TGCAGTGCCCCGGCCGGGCCCCGGGGGGCCAACGTCCTGACTTTC. This encodes CSAPAGPRGANVLTF.

This clonotype was detected ten times or more. The rearrangement links TRBV24-1 to TRBJ1-1, with D hard to call. Germline V gene sequence: CDR1 KGHDR, CDR2 SFDVKD. This CDR3 contains 11 residues. V lost 4 bases, J lost 3 bases, and 2 bases lay in between. Here the CDR3 reads CATSDYTEAFF. The CDR3 nucleotides are TGTGCCACCAGTGACTACACTGAAGCTTTCTTT.